Shown below are 12 T cell receptor beta chains from a single sample sequenced in a study of a mutant IDH1 vaccine in newly diagnosed glioma. Time point reported: week 47, end of study. Each vaccine dose was 300 ug of mutant IDH1 20-mer peptide, with topical imiquimod. For these TCRs, the target antigens are not known. Only in-frame clones appear in the TCRdb table, and some are missing; sequencing was by immunoSEQ multiplex PCR. The repertoire has about 23,000 clones, 80% to 85% of them found once; the top ten carry about 3%. The specimen was PBMCs, collected from a glioma patient whose treatment included an IDH1 peptide vaccine. The receptor source for this set is a man between 40 and 49 years old with glioma.

V gene TRBV2 combines with J gene TRBJ2-7, with 10 nucleotides matching TRBD2. Germline-derived CDR1 and CDR2 are SNHLY and FYNNEI. The CDR3 spans 15 residues. J gave up 5 bases and V 6 bases, and 10 bases lay outside the gene matches. As DNA, the CDR3 is TGTGCCAGCAGGGAATCGGGACTAGCGAGCAACGAGCAGTACTTC. Translating it yields CASRESGLASNEQYF.

This clone has just one count. This rearrangement joins TRBV5-1 to TRBJ1-1; D uncertain. Germline V gives CDR1 SGHRS, CDR2 YFSETQ. The ends were cut back, 2 bases at V and 3 bases at J, with 14 bases in the middle. CDR3 length: 15 residues. The CDR3 here is CASSLLLVADTEAFF. The CDR3 nucleotides are TGCGCCAGCAGCTTACTCCTGGTCGCGGACACTGAAGCTTTCTTT.

The chain combines TRBV6-1 with TRBJ2-1; 11 bases agree with TRBD2. The germline V gene has CDR1 MNHNS and CDR2 SASEGT. Unmatched junction bases numbered 10, after V lost 6 bases and J lost 9 bases. This CDR3 spans 15 amino acids. CDR3 protein: CASSGKTSGIPEQFF. The CDR3 coding sequence is TGTGCCAGCAGCGGAAAGACTAGCGGGATTCCTGAGCAGTTCTTC.

The genes are TRBV7-9 and TRBJ2-7; D might be TRBD1 (6 bases). CDR1 is SEHNR, CDR2 FQNEAQ, per germline (reference sequence). CDR3 length equals 14 residues. V lost 5 bases to trimming and J lost 1 base, with 12 bases between them. Here the CDR3 DNA reads TGTGCCAGCAGCCCCCGGGACAAATCCTACGAGCAGTACTTC. This encodes CASSPRDKSYEQYF.

CDR3 residues: CASSFRIPTQETQYF. As DNA, the CDR3 is TGTGCCAGCAGCTTCAGAATACCGACACAAGAGACCCAGTACTTC. The V gene is TRBV7-2, the J gene TRBJ2-5; D gene uncertain. The CDR3 contains 15 residues. Trimming shortened V by 3 bases and J by 2 bases, and 13 bases separated the two germline ends. Looked up from germline, CDR1 is SGHTA and CDR2 is FQGNSA. Based on the CDR3 plus reference TRBV7-2 and TRBJ2-5, the full variable domain is GAGVSQSPSNKVTEKGKDVELRCDPISGHTALYWYRQSLGQGLEFLIYFQGNSAPDKSGLPSDRFSAERTGGSVSTLTIQRTQQEDSAVYLCASSFRIPTQETQYFGPGTRLLVL.

In the case of this clone: Mismatch with germline at one junction end may stem from a read error. CDR3 loop: CASSHGDEQFF. CDR3 in DNA: TGTGCTAGCAGCCACGGTGATGAGCAGTTCTTC. The gene calls are TRBV7-7 and TRBJ2-1; D unresolved. The CDR3 has 11 amino acids. Germline CDR1 and CDR2: SSHAT and FNYEAQ (reference sequence).

The count of this clone is one. V and J are TRBV7-9 and TRBJ1-4; D possibly corresponds to TRBD1 (6 bases). Between the trimmed V and J ends, which lost 2 bases and 10 bases, there was a span of 17 bases. The CDR3 totals 15 residues. CDR1 is SEHNR, CDR2 FQNEAQ, per germline (reference sequence). In DNA form, the CDR3 reads TGTGCCAGCAGCTTAAGTGTGGCAGGGGTGGGAAAACTGTTTTTT. Translating gives CASSLSVAGVGKLFF.

The gene calls are TRBV7-2 and TRBJ2-2; D may be TRBD2 (6 bases). The germline gives CDR1 SGHTA, CDR2 FQGNSA. CDR3 length: 13 residues. V lost 5 bases and J lost 6, with 10 bases in between. The CDR3 DNA reads as TGTGCCAGCAGCCCCCGACTAGCCGGGGAGCTGTTTTTT. Translated, it gives CASSPRLAGELFF.

The chain couples TRBV5-1 to TRBJ2-1; unclear D gene. V was pared by 4 bases and J by 7 bases, with 21 bases between. CDR1 is SGHRS and CDR2 is YFSETQ in the germline V gene. The CDR3 has 16 residues. CDR3 sequence: CASSKGLQPRENEQFF. In nucleotides, the CDR3 is TGCGCCAGCAGCAAGGGTCTCCAGCCCCGTGAGAATGAGCAGTTCTTC.

J is TRBJ2-1 and V is TRBV9; the D is unclear. Trimming removed 0 bases at V and 4 bases at J, with 8 bases between. Per the germline V gene, CDR1 is SGDLS and CDR2 is YYNGEE. This CDR3 region has 14 residues. CDR3 residues: CASSVGMGYNEQFF. DNA for the CDR3: TGTGCCAGCAGCGTAGGAATGGGTTACAATGAGCAGTTCTTC.

V is TRBV15 and J is TRBJ1-2, with D perhaps TRBD1 (6 bases). Looked up from germline, CDR1 is LNHNV and CDR2 is YYDKDF (reference sequence). V lost 4 bases, J lost 0 bases, and 6 bases lay in between. The CDR3 consists of 13 residues. CDR3 coding DNA: TGTGCCACCAGCAAGGGGGCTAACTATGGCTACACCTTC. It codes for CATSKGANYGYTF.

CDR3 bases: TGTGCCAGCAGTCCCCGCCTGGGGGAGCAGTACTTC. It is translated as CASSPRLGEQYF. This sequence joins TRBV6-6 and TRBJ2-7; D is undetermined. From germline, CDR1 is MNHNY and CDR2 SVGAGI (reference sequence). CDR3 length: 12 amino acids. Between the trimmed V and J ends, which lost 5 bases and 7 bases, there was a span of 12 bases.